This passage covers 10 T cell receptor beta chains from one sample sequenced in a study of OX40 agonist ivuxolimab in advanced cancers. Receptor amplification or capture employed the immunoSEQ multiplex PCR assay. The clones in this table, taken by TCRdb from immuneACCESS, are in-frame only. Not every clone is retained; where verified, under half of the shortfall comes from an unresolved V gene, and the cause of the rest is unknown. In all, the sample holds more than 85,000 clones, and about 90% of those were seen once. The ten largest clonotypes hold 1.5% to 2% of the sample. The specimen was CD4+ or CD8+ T cells sorted from blood, collected in a trial of the OX40 agonist ivuxolimab. The receptors were gathered from an adult with an advanced solid tumor such as melanoma, head and neck, liver or kidney cancer.

This sequence joins TRBV25-1 and TRBJ1-1; 8 bases are a match to TRBD1. J gave up 5 bases and V 3 bases, and 2 bases lay outside the gene matches. From germline, CDR1 is MGHDK and CDR2 SYGVNS. CDR3 length equals 13 residues. The DNA of the CDR3 is TGTGCCAGCAGTGAGTGGACAGGGACTGAAGCTTTCTTT. Translating gives CASSEWTGTEAFF.

The chain employs TRBV7-2 and TRBJ2-5, with unresolved D. Germline-derived CDR1 and CDR2 are SGHTA and FQGNSA. Trimming pared 5 bases from V and 5 bases from J, leaving 12 bases between. CDR3 length equals 13 residues. The CDR3 reads CASSPGVRETQYF. The CDR3 DNA follows: TGTGCCAGCAGCCCGGGTGTGAGGGAGACCCAGTACTTC.

This rearrangement joins TRBV28 to TRBJ2-7, with D possibly TRBD1 on 6 matching bases. This CDR3 is built from 14 residues. Germline V gene sequence: CDR1 MDHEN, CDR2 SYDVKM. Trimming removed 6 bases from V and 2 bases from J, with 14 bases in between. The CDR3 protein is CASRFNRATYEQYF. The CDR3 coding sequence is TGTGCCAGCAGATTTAACAGGGCTACCTACGAGCAGTACTTC.

The chain carries TRBV28 and TRBJ1-1, with D uncertain. The ends were cut back, 5 bases at V and 5 bases at J, with 12 bases in the middle. CDR3 size: 13 residues. Germline V lookup: CDR1 MDHEN, CDR2 SYDVKM. The CDR3 DNA sequence: TGTGCCAGCAGTCCAAGGTCGGGAACTGAAGCTTTCTTT. Translation gives CASSPRSGTEAFF.

The chain has TRBV11-2 and TRBJ2-5; D possibly corresponds to TRBD2 (5 bases). There are 16 residues in the CDR3. Deletions cut 1 base from V and 5 bases from J, with 17 bases between. The germline CDR1 and CDR2 sequences are SGHAT and FQNNGV. The CDR3 reads CASSLVRATGSETQYF. CDR3 coding DNA: TGTGCCAGCAGCTTAGTTAGGGCCACGGGGTCGGAGACCCAGTACTTC.

V usage is TRBV5-1 and J usage is TRBJ2-7; D may correspond to TRBD1 or TRBD2 (6 bases each). This CDR3 comprises 14 residues. Germline V gene sequence: CDR1 SGHRS, CDR2 YFSETQ. Trimming took off 0 bases at V and 6 bases at J, with 13 bases between the two ends. The DNA for the CDR3 is TGCGCCAGCAGCTTGGCCCCGGGGGCGGGCGAGCAGTACTTC. This translates into CASSLAPGAGEQYF.

V gene TRBV4-1 combines with J gene TRBJ2-2, with D possibly matching TRBD2 (6 bases). Deletions cut 5 bases from V and 2 bases from J, with 12 bases between. This CDR3 spans 15 amino acids. CDR1 MGHRA and CDR2 YSYEKL come from the germline V gene. This CDR3 is CASSKGTFNTGELFF. DNA of the CDR3: TGCGCCAGCAGCAAAGGGACTTTCAACACCGGGGAGCTGTTTTTT.

The chain combines TRBV6-6 with TRBJ1-3; 10 bases line up with TRBD1. CDR3 length: 13 residues. The germline CDR1 and CDR2 sequences are MNHNY and SVGAGI (reference sequence). Trimming removed 5 bases from V and 9 bases from J; junction bases left unmatched: 4. Here the CDR3 reads CASSGGQGLTIYF. CDR3 coding DNA: TGTGCCAGCAGTGGGGGACAGGGGCTCACCATATATTTT.

V is TRBV7-3 and J is TRBJ2-1, with 9 bases fitting TRBD2. CDR1 and CDR2 from the germline V gene are SGHTA and FQGTGA. The CDR3 extends over 16 amino acids. Losses at the gene ends were 5 bases for V and 4 bases for J; bases not matched to a gene: 9. CDR3 amino acids: CASSVLPGLAYNEQFF. The CDR3, as DNA: TGTGCCAGCAGCGTCCTACCGGGACTAGCATACAATGAGCAGTTCTTC.

This clone was picked up one time. V gene TRBV7-2 combines with J gene TRBJ1-6; TRBD1 is a possible D gene (5 bases). Trimming took 1 base from V and 9 from J, leaving 13 bases between them. Germline CDR1 and CDR2: SGHTA and FQGNSA. The CDR3 spans 15 residues. The DNA of the CDR3 is TGTGCCAGCAGCTTAGGGCAGGGCGGGAGTTCACCCCTCCACTTT. Protein sequence: CASSLGQGGSSPLHF.